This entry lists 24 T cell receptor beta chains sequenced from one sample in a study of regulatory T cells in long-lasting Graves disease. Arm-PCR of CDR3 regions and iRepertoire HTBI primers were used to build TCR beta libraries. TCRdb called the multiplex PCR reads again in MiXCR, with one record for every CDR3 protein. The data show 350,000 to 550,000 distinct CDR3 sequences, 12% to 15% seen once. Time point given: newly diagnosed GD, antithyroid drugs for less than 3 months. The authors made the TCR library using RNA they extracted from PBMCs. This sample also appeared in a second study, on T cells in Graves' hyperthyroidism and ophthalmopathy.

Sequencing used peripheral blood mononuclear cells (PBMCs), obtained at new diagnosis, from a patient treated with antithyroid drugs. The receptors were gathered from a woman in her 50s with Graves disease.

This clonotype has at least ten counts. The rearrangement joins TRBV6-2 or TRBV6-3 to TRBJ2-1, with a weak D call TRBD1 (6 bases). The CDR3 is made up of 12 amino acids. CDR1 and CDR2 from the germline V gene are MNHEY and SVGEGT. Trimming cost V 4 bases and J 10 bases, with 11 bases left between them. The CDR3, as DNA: TGTGCCAGCAGTTCGGGACAAAAAGAGCAGTTCTTC. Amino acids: CASSSGQKEQFF.

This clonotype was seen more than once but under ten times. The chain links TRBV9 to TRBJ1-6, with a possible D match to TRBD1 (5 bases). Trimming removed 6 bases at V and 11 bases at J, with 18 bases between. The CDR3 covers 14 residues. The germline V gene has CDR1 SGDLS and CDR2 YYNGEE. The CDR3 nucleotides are TGTGCCAGCACCGATACCGGGGGGTCGACACCCCTCCACTTT. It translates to CASTDTGGSTPLHF.

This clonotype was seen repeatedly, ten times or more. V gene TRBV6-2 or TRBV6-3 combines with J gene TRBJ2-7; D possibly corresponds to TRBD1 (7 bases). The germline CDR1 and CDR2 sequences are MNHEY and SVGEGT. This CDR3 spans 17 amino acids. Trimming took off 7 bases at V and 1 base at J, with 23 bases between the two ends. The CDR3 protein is CASKISEGQHDSYEQYF. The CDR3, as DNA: TGTGCCAGCAAAATATCGGAGGGACAGCACGATTCCTACGAGCAGTACTTC.

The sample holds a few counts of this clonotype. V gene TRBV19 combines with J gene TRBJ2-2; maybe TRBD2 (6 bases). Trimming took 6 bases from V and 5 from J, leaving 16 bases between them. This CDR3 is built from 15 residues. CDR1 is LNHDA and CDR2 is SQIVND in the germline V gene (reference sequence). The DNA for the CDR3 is TGTGCCAGTAGGCTTAGCGGCTCTGTAACCGGGGAGCTGTTTTTT. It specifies CASRLSGSVTGELFF.

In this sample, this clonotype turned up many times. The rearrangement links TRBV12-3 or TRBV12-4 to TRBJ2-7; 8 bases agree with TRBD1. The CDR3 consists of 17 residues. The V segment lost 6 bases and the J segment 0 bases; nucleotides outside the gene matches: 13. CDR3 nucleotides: TGTGCCAGCAGCGGGACAGGCCAGGTCGGTAGCTCCTACGAGCAGTACTTC. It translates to CASSGTGQVGSSYEQYF.

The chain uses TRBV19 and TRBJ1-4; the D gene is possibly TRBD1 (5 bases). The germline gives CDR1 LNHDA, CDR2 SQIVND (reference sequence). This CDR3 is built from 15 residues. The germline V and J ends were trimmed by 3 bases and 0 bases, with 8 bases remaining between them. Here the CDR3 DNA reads TGTGCCAGTAGTATGGTGACAGCAACTAATGAAAAACTGTTTTTT. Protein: CASSMVTATNEKLFF.

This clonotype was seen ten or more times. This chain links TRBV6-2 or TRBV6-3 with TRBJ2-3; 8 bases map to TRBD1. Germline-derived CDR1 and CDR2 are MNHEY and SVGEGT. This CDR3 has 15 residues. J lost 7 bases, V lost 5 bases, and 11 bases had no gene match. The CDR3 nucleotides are TGTGCCAGCAGTCCCTACGGACAGGGCGCTTATACGCAGTATTTT. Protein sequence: CASSPYGQGAYTQYF.

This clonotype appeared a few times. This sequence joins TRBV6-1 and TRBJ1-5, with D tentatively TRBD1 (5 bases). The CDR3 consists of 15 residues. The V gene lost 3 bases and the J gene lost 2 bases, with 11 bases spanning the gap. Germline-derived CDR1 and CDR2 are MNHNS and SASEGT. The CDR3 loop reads CASSEGVVGNQPQHF. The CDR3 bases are TGTGCCAGCAGTGAGGGGGTAGTGGGCAATCAGCCCCAGCATTTT.

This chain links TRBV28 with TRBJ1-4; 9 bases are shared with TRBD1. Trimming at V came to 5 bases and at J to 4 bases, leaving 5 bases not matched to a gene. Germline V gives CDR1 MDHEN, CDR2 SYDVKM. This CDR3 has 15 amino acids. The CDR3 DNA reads TGTGCCAGCAGTCAACAGGGGGCGAGTAATGAAAAACTGTTTTTT. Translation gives CASSQQGASNEKLFF.

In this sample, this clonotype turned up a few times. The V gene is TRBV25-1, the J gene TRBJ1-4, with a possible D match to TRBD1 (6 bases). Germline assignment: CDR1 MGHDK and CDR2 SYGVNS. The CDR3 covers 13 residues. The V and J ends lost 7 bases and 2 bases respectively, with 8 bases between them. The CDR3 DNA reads TGTGCCAGCACCAGGGGCACTAATGAAAAACTGTTTTTT. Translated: CASTRGTNEKLFF.

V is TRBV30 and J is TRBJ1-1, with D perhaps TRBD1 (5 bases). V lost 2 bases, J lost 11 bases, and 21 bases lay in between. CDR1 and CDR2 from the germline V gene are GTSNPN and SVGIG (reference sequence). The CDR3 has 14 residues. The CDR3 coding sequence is TGTGCCTGGAGTTCGGGACCGGGACCCTATGGTGCTTTCTTT. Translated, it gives CAWSSGPGPYGAFF.

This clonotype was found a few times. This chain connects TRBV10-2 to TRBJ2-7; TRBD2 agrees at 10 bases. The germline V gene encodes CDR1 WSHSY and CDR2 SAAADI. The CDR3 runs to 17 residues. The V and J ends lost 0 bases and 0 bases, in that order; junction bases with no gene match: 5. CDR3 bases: TGCGCCAGCAGTGAGTCTAGCGGGAGGCCCTACTCCTACGAGCAGTACTTC. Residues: CASSESSGRPYSYEQYF.

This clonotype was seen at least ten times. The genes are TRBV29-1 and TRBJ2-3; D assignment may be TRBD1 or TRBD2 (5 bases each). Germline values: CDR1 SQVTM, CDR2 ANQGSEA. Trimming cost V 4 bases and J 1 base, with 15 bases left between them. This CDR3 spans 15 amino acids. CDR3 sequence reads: CSVAGPSGGTDTQYF. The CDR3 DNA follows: TGCAGCGTTGCGGGACCTAGTGGGGGCACAGATACGCAGTATTTT.

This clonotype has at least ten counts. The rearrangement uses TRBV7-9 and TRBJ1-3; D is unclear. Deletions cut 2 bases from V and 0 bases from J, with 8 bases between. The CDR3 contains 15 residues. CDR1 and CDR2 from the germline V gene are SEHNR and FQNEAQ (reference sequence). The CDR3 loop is CASSLTASSGNTIYF. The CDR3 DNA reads TGTGCCAGCAGCTTAACAGCCAGCTCTGGAAACACCATATATTTT.

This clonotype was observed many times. The CDR3 nucleotides read TGTGCCAGCTCTAGGGACAGGAATCAGCCCCAGCATTTT. This translates into CASSRDRNQPQHF. The rearrangement links TRBV18 to TRBJ1-5, with 8 positions matching TRBD1. The V segment lost 6 bases and the J segment 4 bases; nucleotides outside the gene matches: 2. The CDR3 totals 13 residues. Looked up from germline, CDR1 is KGHSH and CDR2 is LQKENI. The full variable domain, rest sourced from reference TRBV18 and TRBJ1-5, is NAGVMQNPRHLVRRRGQEARLRCSPMKGHSHVYWYRQLPEEGLKFMVYLQKENIIDESGMPKERFSAEFPKEGPSILRIQQVVRGDSAAYFCASSRDRNQPQHFGDGTRLSIL.

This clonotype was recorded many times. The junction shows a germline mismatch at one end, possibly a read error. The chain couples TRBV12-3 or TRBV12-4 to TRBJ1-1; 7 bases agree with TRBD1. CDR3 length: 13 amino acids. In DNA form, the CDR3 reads TGTGCCAGCAGTCCCGGGACAGAAGGCTCGCTGGTATTT. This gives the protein CASSPGTEGSLVF.

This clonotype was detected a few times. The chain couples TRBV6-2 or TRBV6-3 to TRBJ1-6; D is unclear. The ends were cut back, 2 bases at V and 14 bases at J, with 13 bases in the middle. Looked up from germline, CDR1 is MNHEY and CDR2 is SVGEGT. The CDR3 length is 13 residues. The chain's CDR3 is CASSYALNVALHF. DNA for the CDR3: TGTGCCAGCAGTTACGCCCTCAACGTAGCCCTCCACTTT.

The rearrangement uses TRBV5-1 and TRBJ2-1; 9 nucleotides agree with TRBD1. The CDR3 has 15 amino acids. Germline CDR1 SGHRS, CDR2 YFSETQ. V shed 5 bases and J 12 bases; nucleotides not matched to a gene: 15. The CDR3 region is CASRPRDRVLLGQFF. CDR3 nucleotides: TGCGCCAGCAGACCGCGGGACAGGGTTCTTTTGGGGCAGTTCTTC.

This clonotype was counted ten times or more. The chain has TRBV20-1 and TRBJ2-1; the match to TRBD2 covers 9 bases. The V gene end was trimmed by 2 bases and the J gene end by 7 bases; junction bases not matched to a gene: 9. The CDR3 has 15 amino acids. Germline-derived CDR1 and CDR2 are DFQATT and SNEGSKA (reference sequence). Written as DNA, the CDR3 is TGCAGTGCTAGAAAACGGGGACTAGCTGGTAATGAGCAGTTCTTC. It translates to CSARKRGLAGNEQFF.

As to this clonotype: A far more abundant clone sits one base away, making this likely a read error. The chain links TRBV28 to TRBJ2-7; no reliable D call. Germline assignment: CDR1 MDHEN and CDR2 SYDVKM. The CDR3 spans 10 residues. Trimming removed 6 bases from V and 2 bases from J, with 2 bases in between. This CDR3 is CASSPYEQYF. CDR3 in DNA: TGTGCCAGCAGCCCCTACGAGCAGTACTTC.

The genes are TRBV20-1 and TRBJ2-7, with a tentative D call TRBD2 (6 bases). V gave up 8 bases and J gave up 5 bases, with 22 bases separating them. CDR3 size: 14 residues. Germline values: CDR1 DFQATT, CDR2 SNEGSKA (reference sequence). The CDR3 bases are TGCAGTACGGCGGGGCGTGCGACTCCAAACGAGCAGTACTTC. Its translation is CSTAGRATPNEQYF.

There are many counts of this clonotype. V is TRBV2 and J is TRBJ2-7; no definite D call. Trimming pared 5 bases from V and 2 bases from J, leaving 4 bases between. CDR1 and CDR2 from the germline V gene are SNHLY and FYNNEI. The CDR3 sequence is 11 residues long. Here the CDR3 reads CASSSPYEQYF. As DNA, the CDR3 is TGTGCCAGCAGTTCCCCCTACGAGCAGTACTTC.

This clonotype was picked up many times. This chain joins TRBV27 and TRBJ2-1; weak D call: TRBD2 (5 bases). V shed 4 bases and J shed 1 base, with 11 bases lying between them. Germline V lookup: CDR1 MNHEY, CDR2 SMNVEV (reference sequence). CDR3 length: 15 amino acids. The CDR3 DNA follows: TGTGCCAGCAGTTCCCTCGGGAAGTCCTACAATGAGCAGTTCTTC. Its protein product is CASSSLGKSYNEQFF.

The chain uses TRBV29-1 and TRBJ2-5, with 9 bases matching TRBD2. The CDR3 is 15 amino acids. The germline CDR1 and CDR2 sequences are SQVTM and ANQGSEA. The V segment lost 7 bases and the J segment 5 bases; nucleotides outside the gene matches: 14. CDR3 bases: TGCAGCGCCCGCAAGACTAGCGGAGGCATCGAGACCCAGTACTTC. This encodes CSARKTSGGIETQYF.